This T cell receptor beta chain was captured by sequencing in a study of Graves' ophthalmopathy and Graves' hyperthyroidism. CDR1 is LNHDA, CDR2 SQIVND, per germline (reference sequence). V lost 3 bases and J lost 6; bases outside the gene matches: 5. This CDR3 comprises 15 residues. Amplification of TCR beta CDR3 regions used RNA transcripts. A first-round RT-PCR used HTBI primers, followed by a second-round multiplex PCR. TCRdb fed the multiplex PCR reads into MiXCR, producing one record per CDR3 protein. The data show about 340,000 distinct CDR3 sequences, roughly 15% seen once. With respect to this clonotype: Its antigen is not identified.

The study excluded patients with other autoimmune diseases, uncontrolled infections, pregnancy or lactation. Each diagnosis was determined on the basis of clinical symptoms, serum thyroxine, TRAb, thyroid ultrasound and orbital computed tomography. Findings of the study overall: Detected in blood as well were most expanded thyroid clonotypes with frequency above 0.001.

This sequence joins TRBV19 and TRBJ2-2; 9 bases agree with TRBD1. The sample taken for sequencing was peripheral blood. This receptor was taken from an adult man with Graves' ophthalmopathy. In DNA form, the CDR3 reads TGTGCCAGTAGTATCCTCCGGGACAGGGCCGGGGAGCTGTTTTTT. It codes for CASSILRDRAGELFF.